The next 14 T cell receptor beta chains were all read from a single sample in a study of OX40 agonist ivuxolimab in advanced cancers. Clones were sequenced by immunoSEQ multiplex PCR, and TCRdb holds only the in-frame ones, with some missing. The sample yields approximately 24,000 clones, approximately 77% seen once. The sequenced sample was CD4+ or CD8+ T cells sorted from blood, obtained in a trial of the OX40 agonist ivuxolimab. The receptors come from an adult with an advanced solid tumor such as melanoma, head and neck, liver or kidney cancer.

This rearrangement joins TRBV7-8 to TRBJ1-3, with unresolved D. The CDR3 totals 12 residues. CDR1 SGHVS and CDR2 FQNEAQ come from the germline V gene. V was shortened by 5 bases and J by 4 bases, with 6 bases between the two germline ends. The CDR3 loop reads CASSPQGNTIYF. The DNA of the CDR3 is TGTGCCAGCAGCCCACAAGGAAACACCATATATTTT.

CDR3 region: CASSRQIGGPGYTF. DNA for the CDR3: TGTGCCAGCAGTCGACAGATCGGGGGGCCAGGCTACACCTTC. The chain recombines TRBV27 with TRBJ1-2; possibly TRBD1 for D (6 bases). Trimming removed 5 bases from V and 8 bases from J, with 18 bases in between. The CDR3 totals 14 residues. Germline lookup yields CDR1 MNHEY and CDR2 SMNVEV (reference sequence).

This clone has a single count. V is TRBV5-5 and J is TRBJ1-6; 8 nucleotides align to TRBD1. CDR3 length equals 14 residues. Germline CDR1 and CDR2: SGHKS and YYEKEE (reference sequence). V dropped 2 bases and J dropped 9; count of bases not matched to a gene: 4. In DNA, the CDR3 is TGTGCCAGCAGCTTCGGACAGGGAGGTTCACCCCTCCACTTT. It is translated as CASSFGQGGSPLHF.

The chain recombines TRBV30 with TRBJ1-3, with 7 bases lining up with TRBD1. The CDR3 consists of 13 residues. J gave up 4 bases and V 1 base, and 1 base lay outside the gene matches. In germline, CDR1 is GTSNPN, CDR2 SVGIG (reference sequence). As DNA, the CDR3 is TGTGCCTGGAGTGCACAGGGGGGAAACACCATATATTTT. It encodes CAWSAQGGNTIYF. The whole variable domain, filled in from reference TRBV30 and TRBJ1-3, reads SQTIHQWPATLVQPVGSPLSLECTVEGTSNPNLYWYRQAAGRGLQLLFYSVGIGQISSEVPQNLSASRPQDRQFILSSKKLLLSDSGFYLCAWSAQGGNTIYFGEGSWLTVV.

The chain employs TRBV7-2 and TRBJ2-7, with D tentatively TRBD2 (5 bases). CDR1 is SGHTA, CDR2 FQGNSA, per germline. V dropped 5 bases and J dropped 3 bases, with 14 bases sitting between them. This CDR3 is built from 14 residues. For the CDR3, the DNA is TGTGCCAGCAGCATCACAAGCGGTAGCTACGAGCAGTACTTC. It is translated as CASSITSGSYEQYF.

The chain recombines TRBV5-6 with TRBJ1-5; D gene ambiguous. Germline CDR1 reads SGHDT; CDR2 reads YYEEEE. The CDR3 is 12 residues long. The ends were cut back, 5 bases at V and 7 bases at J, with 10 bases in the middle. The CDR3 loop is CASSLDRQPQHF. In nucleotides, the CDR3 is TGTGCCAGCAGTTTAGATAGGCAGCCCCAGCATTTT.

The V call is TRBV14, the J call TRBJ1-2; 9 bases are a match to TRBD1. There are 11 residues in the CDR3. From germline, CDR1 is SGHDN and CDR2 FVKESK. The trim removed 8 bases at V and 8 bases at J, leaving 3 bases unmatched. The CDR3 region is CASGTGSGYTF. CDR3 nucleotides: TGTGCCAGCGGGACAGGGTCCGGCTACACCTTC.

The chain combines TRBV11-2 with TRBJ1-1; D may be TRBD1 (6 bases). There are 15 residues in the CDR3. V was shortened by 5 bases and J by 1 base, with 14 bases between the two germline ends. The germline gives CDR1 SGHAT, CDR2 FQNNGV. CDR3 amino acids: CASSLSRGENTEAFF. CDR3 coding DNA: TGTGCCAGCAGCCTATCTAGGGGGGAGAACACTGAAGCTTTCTTT.

The J gene is TRBJ2-1, the V gene TRBV30, with D unclear. The CDR3 has 14 amino acids. V shed 0 bases and J shed 2 bases, with 8 bases lying between them. Germline V gives CDR1 GTSNPN, CDR2 SVGIG (reference sequence). The CDR3 spells CAWSVGVPYNEQFF. The DNA for the CDR3 is TGTGCCTGGAGTGTCGGAGTCCCCTACAATGAGCAGTTCTTC.

This chain joins TRBV28 and TRBJ1-5; 7 positions agree with TRBD1. The trim removed 2 bases at V and 7 bases at J, leaving 8 bases unmatched. CDR3 length: 15 amino acids. The germline V gene has CDR1 MDHEN and CDR2 SYDVKM. CDR3 sequence: CASSLNGQGVQPQHF. The CDR3 DNA is TGTGCCAGCAGTTTAAACGGGCAGGGGGTACAGCCCCAGCATTTT.

Comment on this clone: The sample has other DNA sequences that encode this CDR3 too. The genes are TRBV6-5 and TRBJ2-1, with D maybe TRBD2 (5 bases). The V end was cut by 3 bases, the J end by 3 bases, with 12 bases between. In germline, CDR1 is MNHEY, CDR2 SVGAGI. The CDR3 runs 15 residues. The CDR3 bases are TGTGCCAGCAGTTATGGGGAGATCCTCTACAATGAGCAGTTCTTC. It is translated as CASSYGEILYNEQFF.

The chain employs TRBV28 and TRBJ2-7, with D perhaps matching TRBD1 or TRBD2 (6 bases each). Looked up from germline, CDR1 is MDHEN and CDR2 is SYDVKM. The CDR3 has 15 amino acids. Trimming shortened V by 4 bases and J by 0 bases, and 13 bases separated the two germline ends. CDR3 protein: CASSSPGGLSYEQYF. The CDR3 nucleotides read TGTGCCAGCAGTTCCCCCGGGGGCCTCTCCTACGAGCAGTACTTC.

This clone has just a few counts. The chain uses TRBV30 and TRBJ1-1; D is unresolved. The CDR3 contains 15 residues. The germline gives CDR1 GTSNPN, CDR2 SVGIG (reference sequence). Trimming removed 2 bases from V and 1 base from J, with 14 bases in between. The CDR3 protein is CAWSINPRPNTEAFF. The CDR3 DNA sequence: TGTGCCTGGAGTATCAATCCAAGACCGAACACTGAAGCTTTCTTT.

The V gene is TRBV7-2, the J gene TRBJ2-1; D is unclear. V dropped 5 bases and J dropped 5 bases, with 10 bases sitting between them. The CDR3 is 13 amino acids. Germline V gives CDR1 SGHTA, CDR2 FQGNSA. The CDR3 loop is CASSPLGNNEQFF. The CDR3 DNA is TGTGCCAGCAGCCCTTTAGGGAACAATGAGCAGTTCTTC.